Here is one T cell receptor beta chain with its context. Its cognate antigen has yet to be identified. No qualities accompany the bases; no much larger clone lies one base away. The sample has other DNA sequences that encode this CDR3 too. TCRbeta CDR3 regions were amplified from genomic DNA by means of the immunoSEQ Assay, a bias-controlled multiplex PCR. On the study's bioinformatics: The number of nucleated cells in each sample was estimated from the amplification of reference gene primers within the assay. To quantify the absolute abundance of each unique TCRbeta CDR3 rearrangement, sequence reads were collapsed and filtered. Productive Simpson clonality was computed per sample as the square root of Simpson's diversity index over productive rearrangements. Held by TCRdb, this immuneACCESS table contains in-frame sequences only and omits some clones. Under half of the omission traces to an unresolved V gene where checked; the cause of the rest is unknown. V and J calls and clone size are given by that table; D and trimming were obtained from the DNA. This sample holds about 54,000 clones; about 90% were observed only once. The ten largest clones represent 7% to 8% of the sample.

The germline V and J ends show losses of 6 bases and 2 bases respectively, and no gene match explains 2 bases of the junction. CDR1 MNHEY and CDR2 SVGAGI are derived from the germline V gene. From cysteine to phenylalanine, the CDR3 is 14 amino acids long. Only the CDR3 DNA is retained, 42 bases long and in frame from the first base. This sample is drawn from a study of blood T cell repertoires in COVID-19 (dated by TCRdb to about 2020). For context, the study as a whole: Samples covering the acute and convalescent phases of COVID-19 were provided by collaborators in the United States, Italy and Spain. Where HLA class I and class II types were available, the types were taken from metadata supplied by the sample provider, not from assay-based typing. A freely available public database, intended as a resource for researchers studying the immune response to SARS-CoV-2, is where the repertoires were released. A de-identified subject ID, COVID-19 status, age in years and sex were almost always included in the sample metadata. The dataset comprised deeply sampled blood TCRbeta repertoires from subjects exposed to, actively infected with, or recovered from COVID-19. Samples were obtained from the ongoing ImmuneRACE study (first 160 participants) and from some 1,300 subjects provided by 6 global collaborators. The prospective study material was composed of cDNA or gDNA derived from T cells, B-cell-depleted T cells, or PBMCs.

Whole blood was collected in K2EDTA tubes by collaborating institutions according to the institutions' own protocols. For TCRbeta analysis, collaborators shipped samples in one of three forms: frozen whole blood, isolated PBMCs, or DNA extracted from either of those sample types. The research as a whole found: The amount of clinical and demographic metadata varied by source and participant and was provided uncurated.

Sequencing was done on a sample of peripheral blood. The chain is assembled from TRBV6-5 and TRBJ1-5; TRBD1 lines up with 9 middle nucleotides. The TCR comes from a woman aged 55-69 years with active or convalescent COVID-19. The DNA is TGTGCCAGCAGGAGGACAGGGGGCAATCAGCCCCAGCATTTT. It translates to CASRRTGGNQPQHF.